Below are 10 T cell receptor beta chains sequenced from a single sample in a study of cytomegalovirus exposure and HLA in healthy donors. Both 60 Vbeta primers and 13 Jbeta primers went into the PCR. TCRdb's copy holds only in-frame clones and misses some; the assay was immunoSEQ multiplex PCR. The sample records roughly 130,000 clones, around 90% being singletons. The source material was PBMCs. The receptors originated from a woman aged 40 to 49 in good health and CMV-seronegative.

CDR3 sequence reads: CASSGRSGNQETQYF. The CDR3 DNA is TGCGCCAGCAGCGGGCGTAGCGGGAACCAAGAGACCCAGTACTTC. The V and J genes are TRBV5-1 and TRBJ2-5; 8 positions agree with TRBD2. With 4 bases clipped from V and 0 bases from J, the junction kept 5 bases outside the gene matches. Germline V gene sequence: CDR1 SGHRS, CDR2 YFSETQ. The CDR3 sequence is 15 residues long.

The V gene is TRBV28, the J gene TRBJ2-7; TRBD2 aligns across 9 bases. V gave up 5 bases and J gave up 1 base; unmatched junction bases: 3. CDR3 length: 14 residues. Germline V gene sequence: CDR1 MDHEN, CDR2 SYDVKM. The CDR3 region has the DNA TGTGCCAGCAGTCGACTAGCGGTATCCTACGAGCAGTACTTC. It yields the protein CASSRLAVSYEQYF. The whole variable domain, filled in from reference TRBV28 and TRBJ2-7, reads DVKVTQSSRYLVKRTGEKVFLECVQDMDHENMFWYRQDPGLGLRLIYFSYDVKMKEKGDIPEGYSVSREKKERFSLILESASTNQTSMYLCASSRLAVSYEQYFGPGTRLTVT.

This clone appeared a few times. This chain connects TRBV6-5 to TRBJ2-7; no clear D gene. Trimming removed 2 bases from V and 1 base from J, with 6 bases in between. There are 13 residues in the CDR3. Germline V gene lookup returns CDR1 MNHEY and CDR2 SVGAGI. This chain's CDR3 is CASSYGQSYEQYF. CDR3 in DNA: TGTGCCAGCAGTTACGGTCAGTCCTACGAGCAGTACTTC.

This clone was seen once. The V call is TRBV4-1, the J call TRBJ2-7, with 14 bases fitting TRBD2. The CDR3 runs to 17 residues. The germline V gene encodes CDR1 MGHRA and CDR2 YSYEKL. J was trimmed by 7 bases and V by 2 bases; bases with no gene match: 10. The CDR3 loop is CASSQPRLGLAGVEQYF. The CDR3 DNA sequence: TGCGCCAGCAGCCAACCTCGCCTGGGACTAGCGGGAGTAGAGCAGTACTTC.

This clone was recorded only once. This chain uses TRBV4-3 with TRBJ2-1; TRBD2 matches 9 bases. Germline CDR1 and CDR2: LGHNA and YSLEER. The CDR3 has 17 amino acids. The V gene end was trimmed by 2 bases and the J gene end by 1 base; junction bases not matched to a gene: 6. CDR3 sequence (DNA): TGCGCCAGCAGCCAACAACCTAGCGGGGTATCCTACAATGAGCAGTTCTTC. Its protein is CASSQQPSGVSYNEQFF.

The V and J genes are TRBV11-3 and TRBJ2-7, with TRBD1 matching over 11 bases. CDR3 length: 15 amino acids. Losses at the gene ends were 2 bases for V and 1 base for J; bases not matched to a gene: 1. Germline CDR1 SGHNT, CDR2 YENEEA. This chain's CDR3 is CASSLRDRGSYEQYF. Written as DNA, the CDR3 is TGTGCCAGCAGCTTAAGGGACAGGGGGTCCTACGAGCAGTACTTC.

The chain carries TRBV4-1 and TRBJ1-5, with no clear D. This CDR3 has 15 amino acids. CDR1 MGHRA and CDR2 YSYEKL come from the germline V gene. V dropped 4 bases and J dropped 0 bases, with 10 bases sitting between them. CDR3 sequence: CASSPAGFSNQPQHF. The CDR3 DNA reads TGCGCCAGCAGCCCGGCGGGGTTTAGCAATCAGCCCCAGCATTTT.

The chain links TRBV5-4 to TRBJ2-3, with 9 nucleotides matching TRBD2. This CDR3 has 15 residues. J was trimmed by 2 bases and V by 5 bases; bases with no gene match: 6. Germline V lookup: CDR1 SGHNT, CDR2 YYREEE (reference sequence). The CDR3 sequence: CASRAGLANTDTQYF. The CDR3 nucleotides are TGTGCCAGCAGGGCGGGACTAGCCAACACAGATACGCAGTATTTT.

This chain connects TRBV29-1 to TRBJ1-2; 9 positions agree with TRBD1. The CDR3 has 13 residues. The germline V gene encodes CDR1 SQVTM and CDR2 ANQGSEA. V dropped 6 bases and J dropped 0; count of bases not matched to a gene: 2. The CDR3 reads CSVGQGANYGYTF. The DNA for the CDR3 is TGCAGCGTGGGACAGGGAGCTAACTATGGCTACACCTTC. The entire variable domain, with the rest obtained from reference TRBV29-1 and TRBJ1-2, is as follows: SAVISQKPSRDICQRGTSLTIQCQVDSQVTMMFWYRQQPGQSLTLIATANQGSEATYESGFVIDKFPISRPNLTFSTLTVSNMSPEDSSIYLCSVGQGANYGYTFGSGTRLTVV.

This chain joins TRBV5-6 and TRBJ2-3, with D possibly matching TRBD2 (5 bases). Trimming shortened V by 5 bases and J by 4 bases, and 20 bases separated the two germline ends. This CDR3 region has 16 residues. Per the germline V gene, CDR1 is SGHDT and CDR2 is YYEEEE. CDR3 in amino acids: CASRKTLDLVADTQYF. The CDR3 coding sequence is TGTGCCAGCAGGAAGACACTAGACTTGGTGGCAGATACGCAGTATTTT.